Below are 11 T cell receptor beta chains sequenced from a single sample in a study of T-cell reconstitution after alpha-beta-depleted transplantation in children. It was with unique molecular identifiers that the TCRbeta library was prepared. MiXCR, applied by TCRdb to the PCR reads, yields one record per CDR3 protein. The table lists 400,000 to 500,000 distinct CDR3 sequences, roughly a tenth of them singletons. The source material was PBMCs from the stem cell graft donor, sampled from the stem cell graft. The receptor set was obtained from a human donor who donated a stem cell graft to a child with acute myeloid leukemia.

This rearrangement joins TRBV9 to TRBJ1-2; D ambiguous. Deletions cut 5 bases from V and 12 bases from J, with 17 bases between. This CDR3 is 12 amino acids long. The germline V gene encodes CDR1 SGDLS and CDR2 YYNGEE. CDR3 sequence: CASSSLRGIHTF. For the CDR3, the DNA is TGTGCCAGCAGTTCCTTGAGAGGGATCCACACCTTC.

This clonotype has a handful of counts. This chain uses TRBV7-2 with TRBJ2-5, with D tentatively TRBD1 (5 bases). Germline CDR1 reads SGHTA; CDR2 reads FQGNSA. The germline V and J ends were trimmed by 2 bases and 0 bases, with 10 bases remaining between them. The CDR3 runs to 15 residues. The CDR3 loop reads CASSLNTGNQETQYF. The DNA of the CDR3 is TGTGCCAGCAGCTTAAACACAGGAAACCAAGAGACCCAGTACTTC.

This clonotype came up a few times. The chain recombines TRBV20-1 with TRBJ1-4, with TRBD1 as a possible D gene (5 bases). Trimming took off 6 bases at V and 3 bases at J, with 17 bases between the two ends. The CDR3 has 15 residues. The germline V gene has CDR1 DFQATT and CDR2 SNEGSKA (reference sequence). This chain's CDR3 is CSANSFRDPNEKLFF. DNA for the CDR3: TGCAGTGCCAACTCCTTCCGGGACCCTAATGAAAAACTGTTTTTT.

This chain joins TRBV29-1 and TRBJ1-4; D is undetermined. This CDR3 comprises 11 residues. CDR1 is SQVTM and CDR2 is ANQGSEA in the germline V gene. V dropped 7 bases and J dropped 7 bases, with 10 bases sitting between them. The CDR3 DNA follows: TGCAGCGCCGAGTGGGCTGAAAAACTGTTTTTT. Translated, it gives CSAEWAEKLFF.

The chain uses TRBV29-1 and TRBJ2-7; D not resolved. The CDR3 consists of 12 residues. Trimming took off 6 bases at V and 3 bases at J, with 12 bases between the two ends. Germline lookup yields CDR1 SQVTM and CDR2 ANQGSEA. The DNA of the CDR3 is TGCAGCGTGGAGCTTGGCGACTACGAGCAGTACTTC. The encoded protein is CSVELGDYEQYF.

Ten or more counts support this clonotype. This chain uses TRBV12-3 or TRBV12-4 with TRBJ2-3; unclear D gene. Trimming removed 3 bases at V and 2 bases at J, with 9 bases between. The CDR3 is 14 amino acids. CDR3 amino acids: CASSFRPDTDTQYF. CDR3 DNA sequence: TGTGCCAGCAGTTTTCGCCCCGACACAGATACGCAGTATTTT.

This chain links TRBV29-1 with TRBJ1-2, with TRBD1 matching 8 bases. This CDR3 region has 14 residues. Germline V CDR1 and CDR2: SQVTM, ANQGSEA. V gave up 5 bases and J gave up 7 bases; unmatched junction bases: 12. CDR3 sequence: CSVQTGATVSGYTF. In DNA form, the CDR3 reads TGCAGCGTTCAGACAGGGGCCACTGTAAGTGGCTACACCTTC.

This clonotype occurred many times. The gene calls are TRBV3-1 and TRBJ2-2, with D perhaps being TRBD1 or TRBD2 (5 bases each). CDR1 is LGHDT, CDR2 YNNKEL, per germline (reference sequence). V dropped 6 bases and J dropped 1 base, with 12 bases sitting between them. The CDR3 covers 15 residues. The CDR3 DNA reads TGTGCCAGCAGGCCTGGGGCGGGGAACACCGGGGAGCTGTTTTTT. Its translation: CASRPGAGNTGELFF.

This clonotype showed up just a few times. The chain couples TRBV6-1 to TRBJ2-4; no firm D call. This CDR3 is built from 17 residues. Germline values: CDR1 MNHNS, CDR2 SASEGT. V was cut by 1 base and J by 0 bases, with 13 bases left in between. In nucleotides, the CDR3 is TGTGCCAGCAGTGAAGGAGCCAGGTTCTTAGCCAAAAACATTCAGTACTTC. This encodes CASSEGARFLAKNIQYF.

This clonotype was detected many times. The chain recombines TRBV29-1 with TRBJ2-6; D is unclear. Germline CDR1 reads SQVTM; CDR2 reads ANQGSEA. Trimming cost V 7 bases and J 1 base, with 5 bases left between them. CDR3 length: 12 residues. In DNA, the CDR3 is TGCAGCGCTACGTCTGGGGCCAACGTCCTGACTTTC. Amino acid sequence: CSATSGANVLTF.

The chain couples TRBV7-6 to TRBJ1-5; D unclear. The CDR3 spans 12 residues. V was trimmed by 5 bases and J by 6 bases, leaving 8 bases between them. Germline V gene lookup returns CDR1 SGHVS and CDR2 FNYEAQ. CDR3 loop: CASSALGQPQHF. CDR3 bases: TGTGCCAGCAGCGCACTAGGTCAGCCCCAGCATTTT.